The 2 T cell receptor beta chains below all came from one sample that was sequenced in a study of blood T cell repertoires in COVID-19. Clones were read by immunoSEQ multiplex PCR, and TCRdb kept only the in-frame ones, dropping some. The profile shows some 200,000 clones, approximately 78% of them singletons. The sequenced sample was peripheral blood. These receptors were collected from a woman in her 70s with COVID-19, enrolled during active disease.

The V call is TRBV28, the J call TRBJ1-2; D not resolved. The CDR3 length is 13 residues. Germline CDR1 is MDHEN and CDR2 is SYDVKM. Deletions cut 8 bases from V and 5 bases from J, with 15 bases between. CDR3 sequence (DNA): TGTGCCAGCGTTTCGGGGAAAATTTATGGCTACACCTTC. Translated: CASVSGKIYGYTF.

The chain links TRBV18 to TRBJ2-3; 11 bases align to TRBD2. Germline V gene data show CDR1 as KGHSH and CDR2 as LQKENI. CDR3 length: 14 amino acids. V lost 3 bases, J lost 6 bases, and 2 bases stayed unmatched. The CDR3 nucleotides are TGTGCCAGCTCACCGGGACTAGCGGACGATACGCAGTATTTT. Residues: CASSPGLADDTQYF.